The text below deals with one T cell receptor beta chain. This clone occurred once. Its specific antigen is unknown. No much larger clone is present one base from it, and per-base qualities are unavailable. These data are taken from a study of cytomegalovirus exposure and HLA in healthy donors (dated by TCRdb to the late 2010s). At the level of the whole study: An earlier analysis of 587 of the donors reported 276 Gb of sequence data and 90 million to 120 million unique TCR beta sequences obtained from roughly 170 million T cells. Around 300 gigabases of sequencing data and roughly 90 million unique TCR sequences were included in an early release covering over 600 HLA-typed donors. Among the 398 genotyped donors, around 81% belonged to the genetic ancestry cluster associated with self-reported Caucasian donors. The study aimed to test whether signatures of past pathogen exposure could be identified by cataloging public T cell receptors. The study profiled the T cell repertoires of about 720 subjects by immunosequencing and related them to cytomegalovirus serostatus. A separate validation cohort of approximately 120 different subjects was used in addition to the approximately 700-subject first cohort. The study combined high-throughput TCR immunosequencing, statistical association of individual TCRs with disease status, and machine learning to predict cytomegalovirus infection status. A later analysis re-analyzed previously published TCR beta repertoires from 650 to 800 donors and added high-resolution HLA genotyping to study TCR occurrence patterns. Rather than drawing on any new phenotypic data, the later analysis identified candidate immune exposures from TCR beta sequences and the way those sequences occurred across donors. An earlier analysis of around 640 of the donors used high-throughput TCR beta sequencing to judge whether each TCR beta V gene segment behaved as functional or pseudogenic. Donor age, sex, ethnicity and CMV serostatus were collected together with the repertoire data. A later genetic analysis used genome-wide SNP genotypes for about three fifths of the roughly 700 donors, treating that subset as a discovery cohort. Every discovery cohort repertoire had been produced on one sequencing platform. HLA typing covered class I and class II loci at four-digit resolution. The number of donors typed differed by locus, with about 629-630 for A, B, C, DRB1 and DQB1, 522 for DQA1, about 610 for DPA1, and about 450 for DPB1. Because of strong linkage in the cohort, four to six DR-DQ haplotypes were treated as single units for association and clustering. Among about 410 genotyped donors of the cohort, an average of approximately 200,000 unique TCR beta nucleotide sequences was sequenced per donor, of which approximately 18% were non-productive.

The library relied on the immunoSEQ multiplex PCR assay. The multiplex PCR relied on a mix of 60 forward primers for TCR Vbeta segments and 13 reverse primers for TCR Jbeta segments. The CDR3 region of rearranged TCR beta genes was amplified from genomic DNA by a multiplex PCR assay. Amplified TCR beta libraries were sequenced as 87-base-pair reads on the Illumina HiSeq System. As for how the authors treated the data: In a later analysis, tens of millions of unique TCR beta chains were counted across the 500 to 850 repertoires, and around 10 million of these chains were shared by at least two donors. Raw reads were error-corrected and collapsed into unique sequences with a nearest-neighbor algorithm that merged closely related sequences to remove PCR and sequencing errors. V, D and J gene segments were assigned by aligning CDR3 sequences to IMGT reference sequences. Each retained sequence needed at least a six-nucleotide match to both a V gene segment and a J gene segment. Rearrangements were called productive when the CDR3 lacked stop codons and stayed in frame with V and J; all others were non-productive. CDR3 was defined according to IMGT convention as the region running from the second conserved V-encoded cysteine to the conserved J-encoded phenylalanine. In an earlier analysis of more than 550 of the donors, sequences lacking an unambiguous match to a single V gene segment were excluded. In an earlier analysis of approximately 590 of the donors, V segments were called functional above 56.7% productive rearrangements and were called segregating when the between-donor standard deviation exceeded 5%. A statistical classification framework was built for diagnosing cytomegalovirus status from the catalog of TCR beta chain sequences. V and J gene assignment, in a later analysis, came from comparing TCR nucleotide sequences with IMGT/GENE-DB human TR gene sequences. A later analysis assigned CDR3 sequences and most-parsimonious VDJ recombination scenarios with the TCRdist pipeline. In a later analysis, each TCR beta chain was defined by its CDR3 amino acid sequence together with its V-gene family, and reads without a unique V-gene family were excluded. To address suspected cross-contamination and a sequencing artifact, a later analysis removed approximately 590 highly shared, low-generation-probability nucleotide sequences. A later analysis calculated a clonal expansion index for each public chain from normalized within-repertoire ranks of inferred template counts. In a later analysis, generation probabilities were computed using a VDJ recombination model fitted to out-of-frame rearrangements, and the results were checked against IGoR. In a later analysis, hypergeometric tests were used to score TCR-TCR, TCR-HLA and TCR-CMV co-occurrence, with a repertoire-size bias correction applied to TCR pairs. To estimate false discovery rates, a later analysis permuted the HLA or CMV assignments 20 times. In a later analysis, co-occurring TCRs were grouped using DBSCAN, with TCRdist sequence similarity added in when clustering inside HLA-allele-positive subsets. Co-occurrence clustering excluded repertoires with fewer than 30,000 or more than 120,000 public chains, plus five with anomalous nucleotide sharing. Drawn from immuneACCESS, this table holds only the in-frame rearrangements with V and J called that TCRdb kept. Clones are partly lost; checked studies trace under half to an unresolved V gene and leave the rest unexplained. Clone size and V and J calls were adopted from that table, with D and trimming inferred from the DNA. The sample profile shows about 270,000 clones; under 80% of them were found once. The ten largest clones add up to 2% to 2.5% of the sample.

The cohort was made up of approximately 700 healthy bone marrow donors. All cohort members were sampled while nominally healthy, although unrecorded immune exposures were likely present. The donor was CMV seronegative and belonged to the group of 320 or so seronegative cohort members. Every donor gave a peripheral blood sample, and the peripheral blood mononuclear cells from that sample were used for TCR beta sequencing. The Qiagen DNeasy Blood Extraction Kit was used to extract genomic DNA from the blood cell samples. CDR1 SGHVS and CDR2 FQNEAQ are derived from the germline V gene. The CDR3, cysteine through phenylalanine, is 15 amino acids long. The kept DNA is CDR3 alone, 45 bases in frame from the first base. V loses 4 bases, J loses 1 base, and the germline ends lie 11 bases apart. The paper's findings and limits, for the study overall: When HLA alleles, especially DR and DQ, strongly co-occurred, attributing TCR associations to individual alleles was difficult. Linkage disequilibrium might explain the correlated functional status among segregating V segments, but an unknown experimental factor could not be ruled out. In both the original and validation cohorts, the classifier was reported to diagnose cytomegalovirus status with high specificity and sensitivity. A later analysis found that TCR association rates varied across HLA loci, with DRB1 alleles showing the most associated TCRs and HLA-C alleles the fewest. According to a later analysis, most CMV-associated TCR beta chains appeared to be HLA-restricted, and the HLA associations seemed to be driven largely by CMV exposure. Roughly uniform sequencing depth across donors was assumed in presence/absence analyses, although this assumption may not hold. Most TCR sequences were observed very rarely across donors, whereas some public TCRs were present in many individuals. A later analysis reported that several top co-occurrence clusters appeared linked to parvovirus B19, influenza, CMV and Epstein-Barr virus. CMV serostatus was the only immune exposure information available for the cohort. A later genetic analysis reported fewer N-insertions in productive TCRs among donors in an Asian-associated ancestry cluster than the approximately 700-donor mean. In this cohort, only TCR beta chains were sequenced, and detectable features were limited by the absence of alpha or paired-chain data. The 87-base-pair reads could not distinguish some IMGT-functional V segments, including TRBV6-2 and TRBV6-3, so those segments were excluded. A group of highly shared sequence variants was considered likely to be a technical artifact of the sequencing pipeline. In a later genetic analysis, a missense DCLRE1C variant was associated with V-gene and J-gene trimming of TCR beta chains, and the association was replicated in an independent cohort. A few of the identified cytomegalovirus-associated TCR beta chains were confirmed in vitro to be specific for cytomegalovirus antigens. A further reported finding was that TCR beta sequences accurately predicted the HLA-A and HLA-B alleles for most subjects in the first cohort. Because HLA typing was missing for some donors at each locus, association tests included only the typed subset. The study listed approximately 150 TCR beta chains as associated with cytomegalovirus. According to the authors, the approach could potentially be generalized to other disease states and immunological phenotypes. Specific HLA alleles were associated with 16,951 TCR beta sequences at a false discovery rate of 0.05 in a later analysis. A later analysis found that HLA-associated TCR beta chains were more clonally expanded and had lower generation probabilities than equally common non-associated chains. The earlier analysis of nearly 600 of the donors excluded roughly 17 rarely observed V segments, including chromosome 9 orphons, because counts were too low. Broadly in line with IMGT annotations, most TCR beta V segments showed up in productive rearrangements about 90% or about 30% of the time in an earlier analysis of under 700 of the donors.

The clonotype was recovered from a female donor in good health and CMV-seronegative. This chain joins TRBV7-8 to TRBJ1-3; no D segment can be confidently identified. The sequenced material came from PBMCs. The CDR3 region: CASSWRGPSGNTIYF. The sequenced DNA is TGTGCCAGCAGCTGGCGAGGTCCTTCTGGAAACACCATATATTTT.